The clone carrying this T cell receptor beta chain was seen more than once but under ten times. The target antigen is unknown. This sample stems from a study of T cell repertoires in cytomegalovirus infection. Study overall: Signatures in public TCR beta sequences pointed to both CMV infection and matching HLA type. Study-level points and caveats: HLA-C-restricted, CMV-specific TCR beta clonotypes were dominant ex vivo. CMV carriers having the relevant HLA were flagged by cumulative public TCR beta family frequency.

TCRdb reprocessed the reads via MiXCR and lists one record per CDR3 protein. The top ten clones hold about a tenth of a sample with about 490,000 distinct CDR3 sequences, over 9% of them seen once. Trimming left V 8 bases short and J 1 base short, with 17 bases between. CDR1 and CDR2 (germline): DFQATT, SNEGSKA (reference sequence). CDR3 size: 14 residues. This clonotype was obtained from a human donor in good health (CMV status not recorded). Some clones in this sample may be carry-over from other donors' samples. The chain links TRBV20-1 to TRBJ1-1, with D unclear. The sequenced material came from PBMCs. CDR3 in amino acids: CSTSVRNPNTEAFF. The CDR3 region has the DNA TGCAGTACTTCCGTCCGGAACCCGAACACTGAAGCTTTCTTT.